This is a list of T cell receptor beta chains from one sample in a study of cytomegalovirus exposure and HLA in healthy donors. The method was immunoSEQ multiplex PCR; TCRdb's version includes in-frame clones alone and lacks a portion of them. The sample includes over 150,000 clones, under 85% of them seen just once. Sequenced input: PBMCs. These receptors were taken from a man between 18 and 35 years old in good health and CMV-seronegative. Each CDR3 is given with its conserved first and last residue. Each record gives: V gene, D gene, clone size, J gene, CDR3 protein, CDR3 DNA. A D gene is named only where the DNA matches it firmly. Expanded clones get a size class; other rows say once, few or many, or leave the size out.

TRBV19	-	-	TRBJ1-2	CASSLLTGTPLFGGYTF	TGTGCCAGTAGTCTCCTCACCGGGACACCCCTCTTCGGAGGCTACACCTTC
TRBV5-1	-	-	TRBJ2-4	CASSLWVGEDIQYF	TGCGCCAGCAGCTTGTGGGTAGGGGAAGACATTCAGTACTTC
TRBV19	TRBD2	-	TRBJ2-1	CASRLAGDNEQFF	TGTGCCAGTAGACTAGCGGGGGACAATGAGCAGTTCTTC
TRBV2	TRBD1	-	TRBJ2-4	CASKYRWTGKNIQYF	TGTGCCAGCAAGTATAGATGGACAGGGAAAAACATTCAGTACTTC
TRBV6-5	-	-	TRBJ1-2	CASNGREVDGYTF	TGTGCCAGCAACGGCAGGGAAGTGGATGGCTACACCTTC
TRBV15	TRBD1	-	TRBJ2-7	CATSGGTGPYEQYF	TGTGCCACCAGCGGTGGGACAGGCCCATACGAGCAGTACTTC
TRBV18	TRBD2	-	TRBJ2-1	CASSPSGGGSLAGGYEQFF	TGTGCCAGCTCACCGAGTGGAGGGGGCTCCCTAGCGGGGGGTTATGAGCAGTTCTTC
TRBV7-9	-	-	TRBJ2-2	CASSIDRTGELFF	TGTGCCAGCAGCATTGACAGGACCGGGGAGCTGTTTTTT
TRBV11-2	TRBD1	-	TRBJ1-1	CASSLLTGMNTEAFF	TGTGCCAGCAGCTTATTGACAGGGATGAACACTGAAGCTTTCTTT
TRBV25-1	-	-	TRBJ2-3	CASSDGQRTDTQYF	TGTGCCAGCAGTGATGGACAGCGCACAGATACGCAGTATTTT
TRBV6-1	-	-	TRBJ1-6	CASSENILGGLNSPLHF	TGTGCCAGCAGTGAAAACATTCTCGGCGGCCTCAATTCACCCCTCCACTTT
TRBV14	-	-	TRBJ2-3	CASSSIGTDTQYF	TGTGCCAGCAGCTCAATCGGTACAGATACGCAGTATTTT
TRBV28	-	-	TRBJ1-2	CASSLAAGVRGYTF	TGTGCCAGCAGTTTAGCGGCAGGGGTACGGGGCTACACCTTC
TRBV18	-	once	TRBJ2-1	CASSPRVGGVPYNEQFF	TGTGCCAGCTCACCTCGCGTAGGAGGGGTCCCCTACAATGAGCAGTTCTTC
TRBV7-2	TRBD2	-	TRBJ2-5	CASSFQAGGETQYF	TGTGCCAGCAGCTTTCAAGCGGGGGGAGAGACCCAGTACTTC
TRBV6-6	-	-	TRBJ2-6	CASSLGGGANGLTF	TGTGCCAGCAGTCTGGGGGGTGGGGCCAACGGCCTGACTTTC
TRBV5-6	-	-	TRBJ1-2	CASSLSTSHYYGYTF	TGTGCCAGCAGCCTGTCCACCTCCCACTACTATGGCTACACCTTC
TRBV6-4	TRBD1	-	TRBJ2-1	CASSTGTGEVNEQFF	TGTGCCAGCAGTACCGGGACAGGGGAAGTAAATGAGCAGTTCTTC
TRBV5-1	-	-	TRBJ2-7	CASSLRQSYEQYF	TGCGCCAGCAGCTTGCGACAGTCCTACGAGCAGTACTTC
TRBV6-5	-	-	TRBJ1-1	CASSSLRNTEAFF	TGTGCCAGCAGTTCCCTTCGGAACACTGAAGCTTTCTTT
TRBV10-3	TRBD1	-	TRBJ1-5	CAISNNLGQGGQPQHF	TGTGCCATCAGTAACAACCTAGGACAGGGGGGTCAGCCCCAGCATTTT
TRBV4-1	TRBD1	-	TRBJ2-1	CASSQGGTGGPYNEQFF	TGCGCCAGCAGCCAGGGTGGGACAGGGGGCCCCTACAATGAGCAGTTCTTC
TRBV5-1	TRBD1	few	TRBJ1-1	CASRPGQGMGEAFF	TGCGCCAGCCGACCGGGACAGGGAATGGGTGAAGCTTTCTTT
TRBV19	-	-	TRBJ1-5	CASTPRGYNQPQHF	TGTGCCAGTACCCCCCGCGGCTACAATCAGCCCCAGCATTTT
TRBV7-9	-	-	TRBJ1-6	CASSRGGGSYNSPLHF	TGTGCCAGCAGCCGAGGGGGGGGCTCCTATAATTCACCCCTCCACTTT
TRBV7-2	-	-	TRBJ2-7	CASSLATGISYEQYF	TGTGCCAGCAGCTTAGCCACAGGAATCTCCTACGAGCAGTACTTC
TRBV5-1	-	-	TRBJ2-6	CASSLGTYSTKEVLTF	TGCGCCAGCAGCTTGGGAACCTACAGTACCAAAGAAGTCCTGACTTTC
TRBV7-9	-	few	TRBJ2-7	CASSPTGGKGSYEQYF	TGTGCCAGCAGCCCCACCGGAGGCAAGGGCTCCTACGAGCAGTACTTC
TRBV6-5	TRBD2	-	TRBJ2-1	CASSYSYGGAYNEQFF	TGTGCCAGCAGTTACTCTTACGGGGGGGCCTACAATGAGCAGTTCTTC
TRBV27	-	few	TRBJ2-5	CASSPPGGPQETQYF	TGTGCCAGCAGTCCTCCGGGGGGCCCCCAAGAGACCCAGTACTTC
TRBV10-3	-	-	TRBJ2-7	CAISPSGTRSYEQYF	TGTGCCATCAGTCCCTCTGGGACAAGGTCCTACGAGCAGTACTTC
TRBV19	-	-	TRBJ1-4	CASQLPGGEKLFF	TGTGCCAGTCAGCTTCCGGGGGGTGAAAAACTGTTTTTT
TRBV5-5	TRBD1	-	TRBJ1-4	CASSLMDRVGNEKLFF	TGTGCCAGCAGCTTGATGGACAGGGTAGGAAATGAAAAACTGTTTTTT
TRBV7-9	-	-	TRBJ1-3	CASSRYIGQGNTIYF	TGTGCCAGCAGCAGATACATAGGACAGGGAAACACCATATATTTT
TRBV18	-	-	TRBJ1-5	CASSQNQGYSNQPQHF	TGTGCCAGCTCACAAAATCAGGGTTATAGCAATCAGCCCCAGCATTTT
TRBV7-9	TRBD1	-	TRBJ2-7	CASSTLGQGTSYEQYF	TGTGCCAGTAGCACCTTAGGACAGGGGACGTCCTACGAGCAGTACTTC
TRBV6-1	-	-	TRBJ1-5	CASRDTGKGNQPQHF	TGTGCCAGCAGAGACACAGGGAAGGGCAATCAGCCCCAGCATTTT
TRBV6-5	-	-	TRBJ1-1	CASSRNGKNTEAFF	TGTGCCAGCAGCAGGAACGGAAAGAACACTGAAGCTTTCTTT
TRBV10-3	TRBD1	-	TRBJ2-6	CAISESGTGGAGANVLTF	TGTGCCATCAGTGAGTCCGGGACAGGGGGCGCGGGGGCCAACGTCCTGACTTTC
TRBV6-4	TRBD1	few	TRBJ2-1	CASSTGTGGEDEQFF	TGTGCCAGCAGTACCGGGACAGGGGGCGAGGATGAGCAGTTCTTC
TRBV27	TRBD2	-	TRBJ2-2	CASSLNVRGGNTGELFF	TGTGCCAGCAGTTTAAATGTTCGGGGGGGGAACACCGGGGAGCTGTTTTTT
TRBV7-9	-	-	TRBJ2-2	CASSFTLNTGELFF	TGTGCCAGCAGCTTTACATTGAACACCGGGGAGCTGTTTTTT
TRBV11-3	TRBD1	-	TRBJ2-2	CASSPGTGNTGELFF	TGTGCCAGCAGCCCCGGGACAGGGAACACCGGGGAGCTGTTTTTT
TRBV27	-	-	TRBJ2-5	CASSALGQQETQYF	TGTGCCAGCAGCGCGCTTGGACAACAAGAGACCCAGTACTTC
TRBV27	-	few	TRBJ2-3	CASRFLPVKRETDTQYF	TGTGCCAGCAGATTCCTTCCTGTCAAACGAGAGACAGATACGCAGTATTTT
TRBV7-6	-	once	TRBJ2-1	CASSLGDTAYNEQFF	TGTGCCAGCAGCTTAGGAGACACCGCCTACAATGAGCAGTTCTTC
TRBV28	TRBD2	-	TRBJ2-3	CASRPSGGDTDTQYF	TGTGCCAGCAGGCCTAGCGGGGGGGACACAGATACGCAGTATTTT
TRBV7-9	-	-	TRBJ1-1	CASSLDPGTEAFF	TGTGCCAGCAGCTTAGACCCAGGGACTGAAGCTTTCTTT
TRBV7-2	TRBD2	-	TRBJ2-5	CASSQDGLAGGVETQYF	TGCGCCAGCAGCCAAGATGGACTAGCGGGGGGGGTAGAGACCCAGTACTTC
TRBV19	TRBD1	-	TRBJ1-5	CASAGTGGRGQPQHF	TGTGCCAGTGCCGGGACAGGGGGCAGGGGTCAGCCCCAGCATTTT
TRBV5-1	-	-	TRBJ1-1	CASSLVALNTEAFF	TGCGCCAGCAGCTTGGTAGCCCTTAACACTGAAGCTTTCTTT